Presented here are 27 T cell receptor beta chains from one specimen sequenced in a study of identical twins. TCRdb passed the 5' RACE reads through MiXCR, listing each CDR3 protein once. The data hold roughly 540,000 distinct CDR3 sequences, with approximately 22% observed a single time. The same data also contributed to another study, on T cells expressing NK-cell markers.

Sequencing was carried out using CD4+ T cells sorted from blood. These receptor sequences come from a young woman in good health.

This sequence joins TRBV12-3 or TRBV12-4 and TRBJ2-7; unclear D gene. The CDR3 runs 13 residues. V was clipped by 7 bases and J by 2 bases, with 12 bases between them. DNA of the CDR3: TGTGCCAGCAAGTATGATGGGGCCTACGAGCAGTACTTC. Translated: CASKYDGAYEQYF.

In this sample, this clonotype turned up a few times. The chain combines TRBV9 with TRBJ2-1; tentative D call: TRBD2 (5 bases). The CDR3 extends over 16 amino acids. Germline V lookup: CDR1 SGDLS, CDR2 YYNGEE. Trimming took 0 bases from V and 0 from J, leaving 10 bases between them. The chain's CDR3 is CASSVGVGSSYNEQFF. In DNA, the CDR3 is TGTGCCAGCAGCGTAGGGGTGGGGAGCTCCTACAATGAGCAGTTCTTC.

This sequence joins TRBV20-1 and TRBJ2-3; 7 bases match TRBD1. The CDR3 is 12 amino acids. V lost 3 bases and J lost 11; bases outside the gene matches: 8. Looked up from germline, CDR1 is DFQATT and CDR2 is SNEGSKA (reference sequence). The CDR3, as DNA: TGCAGTGCTAGCCGAACAGGGGTGGGGCAGTATTTT. Its protein product is CSASRTGVGQYF.

This chain joins TRBV4-3 and TRBJ2-6; D uncertain. Trimming removed 0 bases at V and 0 bases at J, with 6 bases between. Germline-derived CDR1 and CDR2 are LGHNA and YSLEER. The CDR3 has 16 residues. In DNA form, the CDR3 reads TGCGCCAGCAGCCAAGATGCAGCCTCTGGGGCCAACGTCCTGACTTTC. Protein product: CASSQDAASGANVLTF.

This clonotype was observed a handful of times. The chain uses TRBV5-1 and TRBJ2-3; D is unclear. Germline V lookup: CDR1 SGHRS, CDR2 YFSETQ. This CDR3 is built from 15 residues. Trimming removed 0 bases at V and 0 bases at J, with 8 bases between. In DNA, the CDR3 is TGCGCCAGCAGCTTGGATGGGGTTAGCACAGATACGCAGTATTTT. Encoded protein: CASSLDGVSTDTQYF.

This clonotype was picked up a small number of times. V usage is TRBV12-3 or TRBV12-4 and J usage is TRBJ1-5; a weak D match, TRBD1 (5 bases). This CDR3 is built from 13 residues. V dropped 3 bases and J dropped 5 bases, with 8 bases sitting between them. CDR3 region: CASSLGVHQPQHF. The CDR3 nucleotides read TGTGCCAGCAGTTTGGGGGTTCATCAGCCCCAGCATTTT.

V usage is TRBV27 and J usage is TRBJ1-4; D gene unclear. The V gene's germline CDR1 is MNHEY and CDR2 SMNVEV (reference sequence). The CDR3 loop spans 15 amino acids. V lost 0 bases and J 3 bases, leaving 8 bases between the germline ends. CDR3: CASSLSSSANEKLFF. The DNA of the CDR3 is TGTGCCAGCAGTTTATCGAGTTCGGCTAATGAAAAACTGTTTTTT. Filled out from reference TRBV27 and TRBJ1-4, the complete variable domain reads EAQVTQNPRYLITVTGKKLTVTCSQNMNHEYMSWYRQDPGLGLRQIYYSMNVEVTDKGDVPEGYKVSRKEKRNFPLILESPSPNQTSLYFCASSLSSSANEKLFFGSGTQLSVL.

V usage is TRBV18 and J usage is TRBJ1-2, with 10 bases that match TRBD1. The CDR3 length is 15 residues. The trim removed 2 bases at V and 7 bases at J, leaving 7 bases unmatched. Germline CDR1 and CDR2: KGHSH and LQKENI. The CDR3 loop is CASSPLTGGLFGYTF. The CDR3 nucleotides are TGTGCCAGCTCACCATTGACAGGGGGCTTGTTTGGCTACACCTTC. The whole variable domain, remainder taken from reference TRBV18 and TRBJ1-2, is NAGVMQNPRHLVRRRGQEARLRCSPMKGHSHVYWYRQLPEEGLKFMVYLQKENIIDESGMPKERFSAEFPKEGPSILRIQQVVRGDSAAYFCASSPLTGGLFGYTFGSGTRLTVV.

V usage is TRBV20-1 and J usage is TRBJ2-3, with a weak D call TRBD2 (7 bases). Per the germline V gene, CDR1 is DFQATT and CDR2 is SNEGSKA (reference sequence). The CDR3 covers 13 residues. CDR3 nucleotides: TGCAGCGGGGGGCGGCTTAGCACAGATACGCAGTATTTT. Amino acids: CSGGRLSTDTQYF.

This clonotype was detected a few times. The chain combines TRBV15 with TRBJ2-3; 7 bases are shared with TRBD2. This CDR3 is built from 17 residues. V trimming: 5 bases; J trimming: 0 bases; junction bases outside the gene matches: 11. Germline V gene lookup returns CDR1 LNHNV and CDR2 YYDKDF (reference sequence). This CDR3 reads CATSPRGERDSTDTQYF. In DNA, the CDR3 is TGTGCCACCAGCCCCAGAGGGGAGCGGGATAGCACAGATACGCAGTATTTT. The variable domain in full, completed from reference TRBV15 and TRBJ2-3, reads DAMVIQNPRYQVTQFGKPVTLSCSQTLNHNVMYWYQQKSSQAPKLLFHYYDKDFNNEADTPDNFQSRRPNTSFCFLDIRSPGLGDTAMYLCATSPRGERDSTDTQYFGPGTRLTVL.

The table lists this clonotype with a few counts. The J gene is TRBJ2-1, the V gene TRBV27; the D is unclear. The CDR3 sequence is 14 residues long. V was pared by 5 bases and J by 1 base, with 9 bases between. Germline CDR1 reads MNHEY; CDR2 reads SMNVEV (reference sequence). The CDR3 sequence is CASSARLSYNEQFF. As DNA, the CDR3 is TGTGCCAGCAGTGCGCGGCTTTCCTACAATGAGCAGTTCTTC.

This clonotype has just a few counts. This rearrangement joins TRBV15 to TRBJ2-6, with D unresolved. Between the trimmed V and J ends, which lost 4 bases and 0 bases, there was a span of 7 bases. The CDR3 contains 15 residues. CDR1 is LNHNV, CDR2 YYDKDF, per germline (reference sequence). CDR3 sequence (DNA): TGTGCCACCAGCACCACAGACTCTGGGGCCAACGTCCTGACTTTC. It yields the protein CATSTTDSGANVLTF.

This rearrangement joins TRBV20-1 to TRBJ2-7; no clear D gene. The DNA end is a closer match to TRBJ2-1, so the J assignment may be wrong. Germline values: CDR1 DFQATT, CDR2 SNEGSKA (reference sequence). This CDR3 spans 13 amino acids. This CDR3 reads CSASDQTPYEQFF. In DNA form, the CDR3 reads TGCAGTGCTAGTGACCAGACTCCCTACGAGCAGTTCTTC.

The rearrangement uses TRBV20-1 and TRBJ2-5; 8 bases are a match to TRBD1. Germline CDR1 DFQATT, CDR2 SNEGSKA (reference sequence). J was trimmed by 4 bases and V by 5 bases; bases with no gene match: 3. This CDR3 has 12 amino acids. The CDR3 sequence is CSAPDRGETQYF. The CDR3 DNA reads TGCAGTGCTCCAGACAGGGGAGAGACCCAGTACTTC.

This clonotype was counted only a few times. V and J are TRBV6-2 or TRBV6-3 and TRBJ2-2; D uncertain. The CDR3 totals 13 residues. CDR1 and CDR2 from the germline V gene are MNHEY and SVGEGT. The germline V and J ends were trimmed by 2 bases and 6 bases, with 7 bases remaining between them. DNA of the CDR3: TGTGCCAGCAGTTACGGAATCCCCGGGGAGCTGTTTTTT. Protein: CASSYGIPGELFF.

The gene calls are TRBV20-1 and TRBJ1-1; D is unresolved. This CDR3 is built from 13 residues. Trimming shortened V by 4 bases and J by 0 bases, and 9 bases separated the two germline ends. Germline V gene data show CDR1 as DFQATT and CDR2 as SNEGSKA (reference sequence). The CDR3 DNA follows: TGCAGTGCTATGACACCGATGAACACTGAAGCTTTCTTT. It is translated as CSAMTPMNTEAFF.

This clonotype was detected a few times. The chain joins TRBV20-1 to TRBJ2-5; D is tentatively TRBD1 or TRBD2 (6 bases each). Germline V gene lookup returns CDR1 DFQATT and CDR2 SNEGSKA (reference sequence). The length of the CDR3 is 15 residues. Trimming left V 0 bases short and J 0 bases short, with 11 bases between. The CDR3 nucleotides are TGCAGTGCTAGAGAAGGGGGGCCGTACCAAGAGACCCAGTACTTC. It yields the protein CSAREGGPYQETQYF.

The chain recombines TRBV10-1 with TRBJ2-1; D is perhaps TRBD2 (6 bases). This CDR3 has 15 amino acids. Germline-derived CDR1 and CDR2 are WNHNN and SYGVQD (reference sequence). Trimming stripped 0 bases from V and 6 bases from J, with 12 bases between. The CDR3 loop reads CASSESSRGLNEQFF. CDR3 nucleotides: TGCGCCAGCAGTGAGTCCTCGCGGGGCCTCAATGAGCAGTTCTTC.

In its sample, this clonotype was seen a few times. The chain recombines TRBV30 with TRBJ2-5, with 8 bases lining up with TRBD2. The CDR3 runs to 14 residues. After removal of 1 base from V and 1 base from J, the junction contained 2 bases not matched to a gene. Looked up from germline, CDR1 is GTSNPN and CDR2 is SVGIG (reference sequence). CDR3 in amino acids: CAWSGTSFQETQYF. The CDR3 nucleotides read TGTGCCTGGAGTGGGACTAGCTTCCAAGAGACCCAGTACTTC.

The chain is built from TRBV7-3 and TRBJ2-1; D gene ambiguous. V was clipped by 5 bases and J by 5 bases, with 13 bases between them. CDR1 SGHTA and CDR2 FQGTGA come from the germline V gene. This CDR3 has 14 amino acids. The CDR3 coding sequence is TGTGCCAGCAGCCCCGTTATGGGCAACAATGAGCAGTTCTTC. This sequence encodes CASSPVMGNNEQFF. The full variable domain, completed using reference TRBV7-3 and TRBJ2-1, is GAGVSQTPSNKVTEKGKYVELRCDPISGHTALYWYRQSLGQGPEFLIYFQGTGAADDSGLPNDRFFAVRPEGSVSTLKIQRTERGDSAVYLCASSPVMGNNEQFFGPGTRLTVL.

This clonotype appeared a few times. V is TRBV2 and J is TRBJ2-7; D may be TRBD1 (8 bases). CDR3 length: 13 residues. V lost 4 bases and J 5 bases, leaving 12 bases between the germline ends. CDR1 is SNHLY, CDR2 FYNNEI, per germline. CDR3 in amino acids: CASSGQGRDEQYF. In DNA form, the CDR3 reads TGTGCCAGCAGTGGACAGGGGAGGGACGAGCAGTACTTC.

This clonotype was detected many times. The V and J genes are TRBV12-3 or TRBV12-4 and TRBJ1-2; 7 bases map to TRBD1. The CDR3 runs 12 residues. With 5 bases clipped from V and 8 bases from J, the junction kept 5 bases outside the gene matches. The CDR3 DNA is TGTGCCAGCAGTGACAGGGTAGGAGGCTACACCTTC. Translating it yields CASSDRVGGYTF.

The table lists this clonotype with many counts. The J gene is TRBJ2-3, the V gene TRBV2, with 11 bases that match TRBD1. The germline V gene has CDR1 SNHLY and CDR2 FYNNEI. J lost 4 bases, V lost 10 bases, and 1 base had no gene match. This CDR3 region has 12 residues. CDR3 in amino acids: CATGQGADTQYF. CDR3 DNA: TGTGCCACGGGACAGGGGGCAGATACGCAGTATTTT.

The chain carries TRBV12-3 or TRBV12-4 and TRBJ2-5, with D unclear. This CDR3 spans 15 amino acids. Trimming pared 6 bases from V and 0 bases from J, leaving 14 bases between. CDR3 sequence: CASRNIQSYQETQYF. The CDR3 DNA reads TGTGCCAGCAGAAATATTCAGTCTTACCAAGAGACCCAGTACTTC.

This clonotype was observed a handful of times. The chain links TRBV5-1 to TRBJ2-7; 9 positions match TRBD2. Per germline, CDR1 SGHRS and CDR2 YFSETQ. J lost 2 bases, V lost 4 bases, and 7 bases had no gene match. CDR3 length equals 15 residues. The CDR3 coding sequence is TGCGCCAGCAGCCTGGGGACTAGCTTAACCTACGAGCAGTACTTC. Amino acids: CASSLGTSLTYEQYF.

In this sample, this clonotype turned up a few times. The chain employs TRBV20-1 and TRBJ2-7; D remains unclear. Germline CDR1 is DFQATT and CDR2 is SNEGSKA (reference sequence). The length of the CDR3 is 11 residues. V was pared by 5 bases and J by 5 bases, with 10 bases between. CDR3 amino acids: CSAARSDEQYF. The CDR3 region has the DNA TGCAGTGCTGCACGGAGTGACGAGCAGTACTTC.

The chain has TRBV27 and TRBJ2-7; 8 bases map to TRBD1. V trimming: 8 bases; J trimming: 2 bases; junction bases outside the gene matches: 5. Germline CDR1 MNHEY, CDR2 SMNVEV (reference sequence). CDR3 length equals 13 residues. The CDR3: CASARTGTYEQYF. The CDR3 DNA reads as TGTGCCAGCGCGAGGACAGGGACCTACGAGCAGTACTTC.